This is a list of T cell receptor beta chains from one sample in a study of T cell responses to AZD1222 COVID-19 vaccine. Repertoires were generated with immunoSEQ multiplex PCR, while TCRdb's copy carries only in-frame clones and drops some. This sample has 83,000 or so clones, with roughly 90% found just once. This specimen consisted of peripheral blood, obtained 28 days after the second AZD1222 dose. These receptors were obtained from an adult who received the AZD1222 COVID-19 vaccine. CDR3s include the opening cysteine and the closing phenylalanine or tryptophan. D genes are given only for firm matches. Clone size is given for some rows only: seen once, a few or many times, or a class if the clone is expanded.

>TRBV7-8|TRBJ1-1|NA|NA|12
TGTGCCAGCAGCTTTTCGGGGGCTGAAGCTTTCTTT
CASSFSGAEAFF
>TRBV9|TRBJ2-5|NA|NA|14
TGTGCCAGCAGCGTAGTCGGGGGGCTGGAGACCCAGTACTTC
CASSVVGGLETQYF
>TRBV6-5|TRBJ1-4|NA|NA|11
TGTGCCAGCAGCCAAAATGAAAAACTGTTTTTT
CASSQNEKLFF
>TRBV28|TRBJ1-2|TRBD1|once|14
TGTGCCAGCAGGAGCCCGACAGGGGGCTATGGCTACACCTTC
CASRSPTGGYGYTF
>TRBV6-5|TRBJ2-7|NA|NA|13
TGTGCCAGCAGTTACTCCCTCGTCTACGAGCAGTACTTC
CASSYSLVYEQYF
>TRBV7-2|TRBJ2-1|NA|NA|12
TGTGCCAGCAGCTTAGTCCCCCTTTGGCCGTTCTTC
CASSLVPLWPFF
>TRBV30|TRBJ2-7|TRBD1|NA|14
TGTGCCTGGAGATACGGACAGGGTTTTTACGAGCAGTACTTC
CAWRYGQGFYEQYF
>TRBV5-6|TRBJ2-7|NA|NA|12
TGTGCCAGCAGCTTAGAAGGTGGCGAGCAGTACTTC
CASSLEGGEQYF
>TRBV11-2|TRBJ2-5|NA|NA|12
TGTGCCAGCAGCTTAGTGCAAGAGACCCAGTACTTC
CASSLVQETQYF
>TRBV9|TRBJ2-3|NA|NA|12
TGTGCCAGCAGCGAACATCCAGATACGCAGTATTTT
CASSEHPDTQYF
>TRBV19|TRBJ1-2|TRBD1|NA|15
TGTGCCAGTAGTCCAGAGACAGGGATCGACTATGGCTACACCTTC
CASSPETGIDYGYTF
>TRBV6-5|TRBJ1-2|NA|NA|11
TGTGCCAGCTGGGGTCTCTATGGCTACACCTTC
CASWGLYGYTF
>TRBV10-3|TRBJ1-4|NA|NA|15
TGTGCCATCAGTGAGGCGGGCATAGAGAATGAAAAACTGTTTTTT
CAISEAGIENEKLFF
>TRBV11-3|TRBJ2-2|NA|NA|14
TGTGCCAGCAGCTTAGATGGGCGGGCCGGGGAGCTGTTTTTT
CASSLDGRAGELFF
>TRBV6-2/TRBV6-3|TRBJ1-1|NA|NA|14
TGTGCCAGCAGTTACTACCTGCCCGGCACTGAAGCTTTCTTT
CASSYYLPGTEAFF
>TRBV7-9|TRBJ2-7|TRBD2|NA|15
TGTGCCAGCAGCTCTACTAGCGGGAGGGCGTACGAGCAGTACTTC
CASSSTSGRAYEQYF
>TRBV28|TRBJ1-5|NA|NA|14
TGTGCCAGCAGTTTTTACCCAGAGAATCAGCCCCAGCATTTT
CASSFYPENQPQHF
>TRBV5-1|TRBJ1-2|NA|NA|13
TGCGCCAGCAGCTTCCCCGGGGCCGGTGGCTACACCTTC
CASSFPGAGGYTF
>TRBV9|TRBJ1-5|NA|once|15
TGTGCCAGCAGCGTTGGCGGCTACGGGAATCAGCCCCAGCATTTT
CASSVGGYGNQPQHF
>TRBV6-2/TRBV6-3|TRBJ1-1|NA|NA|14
TGTGCCAGCAGTTACGCCACGCGAAACACTGAAGCTTTCTTT
CASSYATRNTEAFF
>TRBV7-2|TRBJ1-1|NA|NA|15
TGTGCCAGCAGCTTATCACGGGGCTCGAACACTGAAGCTTTCTTT
CASSLSRGSNTEAFF
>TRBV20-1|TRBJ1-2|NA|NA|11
TGCAGTGCGTACAGGAGGGATGGCTACACCTTC
CSAYRRDGYTF
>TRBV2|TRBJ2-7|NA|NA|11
TGTGCCAGCATGATTGGGTACGAGCAGTACTTC
CASMIGYEQYF
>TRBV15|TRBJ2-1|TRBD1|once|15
TGTGCCACCGCTAATCAGGGGGCTAGTTACAATGAGCAGTTCTTC
CATANQGASYNEQFF
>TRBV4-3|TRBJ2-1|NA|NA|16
TGCGCCAGCAGCCCTCAACTAGTTGGGGCCTACAATGAGCAGTTCTTC
CASSPQLVGAYNEQFF
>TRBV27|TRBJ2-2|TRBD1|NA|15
TGTGCCAGCAGCTTGGACAGGATGAACACCGGGGAGCTGTTTTTT
CASSLDRMNTGELFF
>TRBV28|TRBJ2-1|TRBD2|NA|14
TGTGCCAGCAGTGGGCTAGCGGATTACAATGAGCAGTTCTTC
CASSGLADYNEQFF
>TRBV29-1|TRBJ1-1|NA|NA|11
TGCAGCGTTTTTTTCAACACTGAAGCTTTCTTT
CSVFFNTEAFF
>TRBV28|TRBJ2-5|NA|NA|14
TGTGCCAGCAGTTTTCAGGGGAAGCGGGAGACCCAGTACTTC
CASSFQGKRETQYF
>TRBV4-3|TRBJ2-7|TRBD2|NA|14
TGCGCCAGCAGCCTACTAGCGGGAGATCGTGAGCAGTACTTC
CASSLLAGDREQYF
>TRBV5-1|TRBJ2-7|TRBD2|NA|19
TGCGCCAGCAGCTTTTCAGAACTCCGTAGGACTAGCGGGGCCTACGAGCAGTACTTC
CASSFSELRRTSGAYEQYF
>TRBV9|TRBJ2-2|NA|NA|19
TGTGCCAGCAGTGACAACTACGGAGCAGGGGCGAGTCAGACCGGGGAGCTGTTTTTT
CASSDNYGAGASQTGELFF
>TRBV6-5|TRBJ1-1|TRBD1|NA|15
TGTGCCAGCAGTTACTCGGGACAGGGAGGCACTGAAGCTTTCTTT
CASSYSGQGGTEAFF
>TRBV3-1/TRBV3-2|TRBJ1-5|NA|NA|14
TGTGCCAGCAGCCAGTTTGCAGGGAATCAGCCCCAGCATTTT
CASSQFAGNQPQHF
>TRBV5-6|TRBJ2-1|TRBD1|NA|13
TGTGCCAGCAGGGGACAGGGGAACAATGAGCAGTTCTTC
CASRGQGNNEQFF
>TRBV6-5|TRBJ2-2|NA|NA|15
TGTGCCACCAGGAGGTATACAGAAAACACCGGGGAGCTGTTTTTT
CATRRYTENTGELFF
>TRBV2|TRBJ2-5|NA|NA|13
TGTGCCAGCAGTGAAATGAGGGCCGAGACCCAGTACTTC
CASSEMRAETQYF
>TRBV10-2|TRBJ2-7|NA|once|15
TGCGCCAGCAGTTCGGGAAGCGGGCCCGCCTGGGAGCAGTACTTC
CASSSGSGPAWEQYF
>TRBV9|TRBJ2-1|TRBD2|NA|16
TGTGCCAGCAGCGCCGGGACTAGCGGGAGCTACAATGAGCAGTTCTTC
CASSAGTSGSYNEQFF
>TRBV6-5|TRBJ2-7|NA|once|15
TGTGCCAGCTTCCCTGCGGGGAATAGCCCCTACGAGCAGTACTTC
CASFPAGNSPYEQYF
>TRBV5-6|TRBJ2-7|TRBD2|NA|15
TGTGCCAGCAGCTACCCACTAGCGGGAGTATACGAGCAGTACTTC
CASSYPLAGVYEQYF
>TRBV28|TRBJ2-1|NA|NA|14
TGTGCCCATGGGGGGGCAGGGGTTGTCAATGAGCAGTTCTTC
CAHGGAGVVNEQFF
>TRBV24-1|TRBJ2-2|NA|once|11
TGTGCCACCAGTGAGGGGGGGGAGCTGTTTTTT
CATSEGGELFF
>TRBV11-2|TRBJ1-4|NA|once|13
TGTGCCAGCAGAGGACACTTCGGTGAAAAACTGTTTTTT
CASRGHFGEKLFF
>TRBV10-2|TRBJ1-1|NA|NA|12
TGCGCCAGCTTGGACCAGAACACTGAAGCTTTCTTT
CASLDQNTEAFF
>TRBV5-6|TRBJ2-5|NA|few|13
TGTGCCAGCAGCTTGGGAAGGGAAGAGACCCAGTACTTC
CASSLGREETQYF
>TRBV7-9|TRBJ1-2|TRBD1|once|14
TGTGCCAGCAGCTTTGCAGGGGGCGATTATGGCTACACCTTC
CASSFAGGDYGYTF
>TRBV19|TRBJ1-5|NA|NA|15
TGTGCCAGTAGTATAGACGGGAGGGCCGGGCAGCCCCAGCATTTT
CASSIDGRAGQPQHF
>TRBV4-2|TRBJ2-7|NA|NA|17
TGTGCCAGCAGCCACGTCCAGGGACAACTAACTCTCTACGAGCAGTACTTC
CASSHVQGQLTLYEQYF
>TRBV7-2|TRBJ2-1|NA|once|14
TGTGCCAGCAGCTTATCCAGCTCCTACAATGAGCAGTTCTTC
CASSLSSSYNEQFF
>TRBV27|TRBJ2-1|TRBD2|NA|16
TGTGCCAGCAGTTTACTAGCGGGAGTAATCATAAATGAGCAGTTCTTC
CASSLLAGVIINEQFF
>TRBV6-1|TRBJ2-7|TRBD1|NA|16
TGTGCCAGCAGTGAAGTAGTCGGGGGACAGGGAGTTGAGCAGTACTTC
CASSEVVGGQGVEQYF
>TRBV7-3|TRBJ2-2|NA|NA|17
TGTGCCAGCAGCTTAATACCGGGACTTCAAATCACCGGGGAGCTGTTTTTT
CASSLIPGLQITGELFF
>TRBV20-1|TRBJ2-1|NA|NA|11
TGCAGTGCAGCGGACGGTAGGGGGCAGTTCTTC
CSAADGRGQFF
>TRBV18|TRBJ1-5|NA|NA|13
TGTGCCAGCTCACTTAGGGAGATTCAGCCCCAGCATTTT
CASSLREIQPQHF
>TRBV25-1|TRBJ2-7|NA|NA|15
TGTGCCAGCAGTGCTGCCGGGACGGCCTCCTACGAGCAGTACTTC
CASSAAGTASYEQYF